This T cell receptor beta chain was sequenced for a study of T cell repertoires in cytomegalovirus infection. Study information: It can be stated that public TCR beta signatures indicated CMV infection as well as a matching HLA type.

Germline lookup yields CDR1 SGHVS and CDR2 FQNEAQ. V was pared by 5 bases and J by 6 bases, with 14 bases between. There are 13 residues in the CDR3. The study's findings and limits: Identification of carriers of CMV plus the relevant HLA was performed using cumulative public TCR beta family frequency.

A single record per CDR3 protein comes from TCRdb applying MiXCR to the reads. The top ten clones hold approximately 18% of a sample with roughly 250,000 distinct CDR3 sequences, 20% to 25% of them seen once. On this clonotype: Its antigen is currently unknown.

V gene TRBV7-8 combines with J gene TRBJ2-7; D is unresolved. Sample: CD8+ T cells from PBMCs. The source of this sequence is a human donor in good health (CMV status not recorded). Some clones in this sample may be carry-over from other donors' samples. The CDR3 protein is CASSPASLAEQYF. The DNA for the CDR3 is TGTGCCAGCAGCCCCGCTAGTCTGGCCGAGCAGTACTTC.